This T cell receptor beta chain was identified in a study of T cell changes during pregnancy in multiple sclerosis. TCRdb's copy holds only in-frame clones and misses some; the assay was immunoSEQ multiplex PCR. Here the sample spans tens of thousands of clones, over 80% being singletons. V dropped 5 bases and J dropped 0 bases, with 16 bases sitting between them. CDR1 and CDR2 from the germline V gene are SEHNR and FQNEAQ (reference sequence). There are 16 residues in the CDR3. The sequence was collected from a female donor in good health, enrolled as a control in a pregnancy study. Sequencing used peripheral blood, obtained in the third trimester of pregnancy. The chain has TRBV7-9 and TRBJ1-2; D not resolved. CDR3 loop: CASSRNSKLPNYGYTF. DNA for the CDR3: TGTGCCAGCAGCCGAAACTCTAAGTTGCCTAACTATGGCTACACCTTC.